This TCR beta chain is from a study of blood T cell repertoires in COVID-19. Some clones are missing from TCRdb's copy, which holds only in-frame ones; the method was immunoSEQ multiplex PCR. Of approximately 180,000 clones in the sample, over 75% are singletons; the top ten hold approximately 11%. The CDR3 is 15 amino acids. Trimming removed 7 bases at V and 0 bases at J, with 13 bases between. Germline V gene data show CDR1 as MNHEY and CDR2 as SVGAGI. This sequence originates from a human donor with active or convalescent COVID-19. The donor label of this sample is uncertain. Sequencing was carried out using peripheral blood. V gene TRBV6-5 combines with J gene TRBJ1-5, with D tentatively TRBD1 (6 bases). Here the CDR3 DNA reads TGTGCCAGCACCAGGGGCCGAAATAGCAATCAGCCCCAGCATTTT. Protein sequence: CASTRGRNSNQPQHF.